This TCR beta chain was sequenced during a study of shared T cell receptors in the human thymus. The germline V and J ends were trimmed by 0 bases and 3 bases, with 17 bases remaining between them. CDR1 is LNHNV and CDR2 is YYDKDF in the germline V gene (reference sequence). The CDR3 is 18 residues long. The table came from immunoSEQ multiplex PCR; TCRdb's copy has only in-frame clones and leaves some out. This table has 700,000 to 750,000 clones, 80% to 90% appearing once. The same data also went into a second study, on human thymus T cells.

The sample was thymocytes. This chain connects TRBV15 to TRBJ2-2; D may be TRBD2 (7 bases). The sequence came from a girl under three years old with a congenital heart defect. The CDR3 DNA reads TGTGCCACCAGCAGAGATACGAGGGGGGGAAGATACACCGGGGAGCTGTTTTTT. Amino acid sequence: CATSRDTRGGRYTGELFF. Looking up the rest from reference TRBV15 and TRBJ2-2 gives the full variable domain: DAMVIQNPRYQVTQFGKPVTLSCSQTLNHNVMYWYQQKSSQAPKLLFHYYDKDFNNEADTPDNFQSRRPNTSFCFLDIRSPGLGDTAMYLCATSRDTRGGRYTGELFFGEGSRLTVL.